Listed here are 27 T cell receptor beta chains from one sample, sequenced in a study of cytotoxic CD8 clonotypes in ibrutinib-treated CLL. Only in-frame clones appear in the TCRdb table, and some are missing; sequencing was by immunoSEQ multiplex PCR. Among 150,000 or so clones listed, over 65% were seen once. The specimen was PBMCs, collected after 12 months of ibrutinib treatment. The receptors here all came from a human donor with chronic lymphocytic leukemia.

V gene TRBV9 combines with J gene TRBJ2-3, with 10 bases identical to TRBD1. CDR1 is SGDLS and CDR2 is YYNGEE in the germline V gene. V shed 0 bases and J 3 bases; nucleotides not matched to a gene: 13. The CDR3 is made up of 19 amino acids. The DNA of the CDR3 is TGTGCCAGCAGCGTAGTAGCCGGGAGGACAGGGGGTCGAACAGATACGCAGTATTTT. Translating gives CASSVVAGRTGGRTDTQYF.

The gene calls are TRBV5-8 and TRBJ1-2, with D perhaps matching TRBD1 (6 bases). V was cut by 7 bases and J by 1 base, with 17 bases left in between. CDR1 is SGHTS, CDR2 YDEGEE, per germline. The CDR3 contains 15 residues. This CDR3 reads CASRPRAGVNYGYTF. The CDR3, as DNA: TGTGCCAGCCGCCCCCGCGCAGGGGTTAACTATGGCTACACCTTC.

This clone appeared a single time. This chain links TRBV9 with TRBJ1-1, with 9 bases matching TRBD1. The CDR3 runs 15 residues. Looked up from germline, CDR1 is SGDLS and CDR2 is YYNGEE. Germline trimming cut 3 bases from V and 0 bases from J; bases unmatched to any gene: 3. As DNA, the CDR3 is TGTGCCAGCAGCGAGGGACAGGGATTGAACACTGAAGCTTTCTTT. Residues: CASSEGQGLNTEAFF.

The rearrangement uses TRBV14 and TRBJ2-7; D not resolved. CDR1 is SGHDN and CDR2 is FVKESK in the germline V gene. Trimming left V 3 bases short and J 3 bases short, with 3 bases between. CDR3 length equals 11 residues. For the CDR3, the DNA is TGTGCCAGCAGCCACGGCTACGAGCAGTACTTC. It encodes CASSHGYEQYF.

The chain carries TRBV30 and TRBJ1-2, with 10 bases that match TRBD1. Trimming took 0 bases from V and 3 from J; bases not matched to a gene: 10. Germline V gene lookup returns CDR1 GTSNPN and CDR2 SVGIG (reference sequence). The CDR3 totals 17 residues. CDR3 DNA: TGTGCCTGGAGTGTAAGGATTTGGACAGGGGGTGACTATGGCTACACCTTC. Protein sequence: CAWSVRIWTGGDYGYTF.

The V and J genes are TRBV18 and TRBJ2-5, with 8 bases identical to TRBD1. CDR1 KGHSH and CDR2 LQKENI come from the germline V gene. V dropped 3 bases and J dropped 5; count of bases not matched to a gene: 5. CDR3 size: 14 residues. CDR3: CASSPGTGVETQYF. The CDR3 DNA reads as TGTGCCAGCTCACCTGGGACAGGAGTGGAGACCCAGTACTTC.

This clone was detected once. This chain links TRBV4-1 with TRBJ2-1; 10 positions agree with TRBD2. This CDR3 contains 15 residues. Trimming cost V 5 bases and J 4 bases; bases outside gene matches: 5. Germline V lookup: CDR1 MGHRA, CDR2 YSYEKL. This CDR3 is CASSFTSGTYNEQFF. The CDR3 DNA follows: TGCGCCAGCAGCTTCACTAGCGGGACTTACAATGAGCAGTTCTTC.

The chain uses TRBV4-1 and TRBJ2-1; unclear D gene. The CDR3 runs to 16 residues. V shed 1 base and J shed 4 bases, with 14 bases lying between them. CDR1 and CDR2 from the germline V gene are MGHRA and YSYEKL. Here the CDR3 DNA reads TGCGCCAGCAGCCAAGTTTTGCTAGTCAAGTACAATGAGCAGTTCTTC. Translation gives CASSQVLLVKYNEQFF.

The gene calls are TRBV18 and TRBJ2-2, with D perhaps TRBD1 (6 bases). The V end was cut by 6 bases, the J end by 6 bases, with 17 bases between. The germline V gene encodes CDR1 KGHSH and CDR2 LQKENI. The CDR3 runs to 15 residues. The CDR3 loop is CASSLRTESSGELFF. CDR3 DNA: TGTGCCAGCTCTCTACGGACAGAATCATCCGGGGAGCTGTTTTTT.

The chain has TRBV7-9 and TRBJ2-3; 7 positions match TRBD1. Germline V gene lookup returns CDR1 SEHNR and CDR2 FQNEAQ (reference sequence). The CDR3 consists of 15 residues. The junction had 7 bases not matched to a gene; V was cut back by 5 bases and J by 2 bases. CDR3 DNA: TGTGCCAGCAGCCCGCCACAGGGGAACACAGATACGCAGTATTTT. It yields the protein CASSPPQGNTDTQYF. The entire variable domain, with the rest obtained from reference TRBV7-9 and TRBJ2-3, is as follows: DTGVSQNPRHKITKRGQNVTFRCDPISEHNRLYWYRQTLGQGPEFLTYFQNEAQLEKSRLLSDRFSAERPKGSFSTLEIQRTEQGDSAMYLCASSPPQGNTDTQYFGPGTRLTVL.

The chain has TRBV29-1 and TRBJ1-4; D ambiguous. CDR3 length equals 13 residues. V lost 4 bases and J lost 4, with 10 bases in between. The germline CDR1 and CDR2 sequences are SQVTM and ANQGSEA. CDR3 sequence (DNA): TGCAGCGTTGGCCGGACTATTAATGAAAAACTGTTTTTT. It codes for CSVGRTINEKLFF.

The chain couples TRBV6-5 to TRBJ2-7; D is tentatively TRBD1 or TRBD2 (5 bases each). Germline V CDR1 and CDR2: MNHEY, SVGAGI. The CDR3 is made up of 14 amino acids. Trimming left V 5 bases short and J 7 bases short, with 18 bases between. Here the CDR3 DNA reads TGTGCCAGCAGTACCGGGACGCGGTTGCGGGAGCAGTACTTC. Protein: CASSTGTRLREQYF.

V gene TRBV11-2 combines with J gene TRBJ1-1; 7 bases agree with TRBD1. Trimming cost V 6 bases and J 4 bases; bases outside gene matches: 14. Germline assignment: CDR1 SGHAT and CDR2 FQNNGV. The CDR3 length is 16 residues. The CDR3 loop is CASRNLKTGKSTEAFF. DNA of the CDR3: TGTGCCAGCAGAAATCTGAAGACAGGGAAGAGCACTGAAGCTTTCTTT. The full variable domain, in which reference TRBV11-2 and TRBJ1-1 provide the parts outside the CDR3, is EAGVAQSPRYKIIEKRQSVAFWCNPISGHATLYWYQQILGQGPKLLIQFQNNGVVDDSQLPKDRFSAERLKGVDSTLKIQPAKLEDSAVYLCASRNLKTGKSTEAFFGQGTRLTVV.

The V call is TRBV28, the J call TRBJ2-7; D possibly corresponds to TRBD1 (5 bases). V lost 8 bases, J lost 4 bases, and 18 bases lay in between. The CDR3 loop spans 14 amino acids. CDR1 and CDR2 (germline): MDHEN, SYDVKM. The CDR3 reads CASEMEDRPYEQYF. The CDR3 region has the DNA TGTGCCAGCGAGATGGAAGACAGACCTTACGAGCAGTACTTC.

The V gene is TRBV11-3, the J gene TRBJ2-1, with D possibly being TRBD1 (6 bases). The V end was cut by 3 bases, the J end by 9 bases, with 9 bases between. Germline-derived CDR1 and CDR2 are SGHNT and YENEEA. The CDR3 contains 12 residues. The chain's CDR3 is CASSLGAGEQFF. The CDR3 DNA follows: TGTGCCAGCAGCTTGGGGGCCGGTGAGCAGTTCTTC.

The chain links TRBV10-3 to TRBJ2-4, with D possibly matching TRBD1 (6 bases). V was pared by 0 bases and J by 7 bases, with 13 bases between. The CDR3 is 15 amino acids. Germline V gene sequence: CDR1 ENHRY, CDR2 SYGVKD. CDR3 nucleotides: TGTGCCATCAGTGAGTCGGGGCAGGGGTCGAACATTCAGTACTTC. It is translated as CAISESGQGSNIQYF.

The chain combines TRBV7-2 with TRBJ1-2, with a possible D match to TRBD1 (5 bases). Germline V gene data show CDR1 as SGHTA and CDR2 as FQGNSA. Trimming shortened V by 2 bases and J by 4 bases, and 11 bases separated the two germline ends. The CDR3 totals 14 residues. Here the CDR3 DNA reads TGTGCCAGCAGCTTACAGGGAGTAGGCTATGGCTACACCTTC. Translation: CASSLQGVGYGYTF.

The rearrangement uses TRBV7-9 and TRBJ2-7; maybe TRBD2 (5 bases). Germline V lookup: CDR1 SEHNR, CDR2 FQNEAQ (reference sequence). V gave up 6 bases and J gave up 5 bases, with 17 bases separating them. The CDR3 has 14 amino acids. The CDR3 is CASRVRVEADEQYF. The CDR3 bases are TGTGCCAGCAGAGTCCGGGTGGAAGCGGACGAGCAGTACTTC.

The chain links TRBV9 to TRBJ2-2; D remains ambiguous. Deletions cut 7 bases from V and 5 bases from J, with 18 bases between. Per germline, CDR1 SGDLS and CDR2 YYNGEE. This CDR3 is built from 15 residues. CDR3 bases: TGTGCCAGCCCCAACCCCTCGGCAAGAACCGGGGAGCTGTTTTTT. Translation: CASPNPSARTGELFF.

The CDR3 region is CASSLEVDRNEKLFF. The DNA for the CDR3 is TGCGCCAGCAGCTTGGAAGTGGACAGAAATGAAAAACTGTTTTTT. The chain combines TRBV5-1 with TRBJ1-4, with TRBD1 as a possible D gene (6 bases). V lost 0 bases to trimming and J lost 5 bases, with 11 bases between them. Looked up from germline, CDR1 is SGHRS and CDR2 is YFSETQ. CDR3 length: 15 amino acids.

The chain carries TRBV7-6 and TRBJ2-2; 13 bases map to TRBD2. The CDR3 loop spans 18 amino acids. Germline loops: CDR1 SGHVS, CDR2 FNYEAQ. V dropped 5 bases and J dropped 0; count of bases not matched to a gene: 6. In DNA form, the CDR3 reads TGTGCCAGCAGCCCTTGGACTAGCGGGGGCTCGAACACCGGGGAGCTGTTTTTT. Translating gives CASSPWTSGGSNTGELFF. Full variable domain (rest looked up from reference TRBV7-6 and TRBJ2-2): GAGVSQSPRYKVTKRGQDVALRCDPISGHVSLYWYRQALGQGPEFLTYFNYEAQQDKSGLPNDRFSAERPEGSISTLTIQRTEQRDSAMYRCASSPWTSGGSNTGELFFGEGSRLTVL.

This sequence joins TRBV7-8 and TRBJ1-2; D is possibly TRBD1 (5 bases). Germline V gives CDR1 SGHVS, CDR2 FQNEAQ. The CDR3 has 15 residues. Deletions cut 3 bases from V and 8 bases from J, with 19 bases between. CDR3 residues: CASSLMRAARGGYTF. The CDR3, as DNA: TGTGCCAGCAGCTTGATGCGGGCCGCGAGGGGCGGCTACACCTTC.

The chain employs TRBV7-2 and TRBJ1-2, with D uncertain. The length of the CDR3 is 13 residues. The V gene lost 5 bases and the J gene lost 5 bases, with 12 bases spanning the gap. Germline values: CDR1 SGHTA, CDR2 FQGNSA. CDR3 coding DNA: TGTGCCAGCAGCCCGGTCTTAGATTATGGCTACACCTTC. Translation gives CASSPVLDYGYTF.

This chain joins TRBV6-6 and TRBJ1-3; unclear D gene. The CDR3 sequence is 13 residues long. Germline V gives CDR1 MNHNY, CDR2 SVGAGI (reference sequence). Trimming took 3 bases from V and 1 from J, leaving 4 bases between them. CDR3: CASSYSSGNTIYF. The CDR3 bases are TGTGCCAGCAGTTATAGTTCTGGAAACACCATATATTTT.

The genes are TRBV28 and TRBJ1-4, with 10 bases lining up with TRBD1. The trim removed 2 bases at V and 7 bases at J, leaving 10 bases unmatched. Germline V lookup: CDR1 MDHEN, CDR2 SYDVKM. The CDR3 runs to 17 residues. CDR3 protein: CASSLGDRGLWGEKLFF. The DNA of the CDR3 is TGTGCCAGCAGTTTAGGCGACAGGGGGCTATGGGGTGAAAAACTGTTTTTT.

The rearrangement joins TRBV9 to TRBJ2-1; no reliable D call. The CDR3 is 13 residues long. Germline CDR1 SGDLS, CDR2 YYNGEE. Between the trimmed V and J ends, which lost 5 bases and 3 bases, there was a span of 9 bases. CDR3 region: CASSYSNYNEQFF. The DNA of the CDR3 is TGTGCCAGCAGTTATAGCAACTACAATGAGCAGTTCTTC.

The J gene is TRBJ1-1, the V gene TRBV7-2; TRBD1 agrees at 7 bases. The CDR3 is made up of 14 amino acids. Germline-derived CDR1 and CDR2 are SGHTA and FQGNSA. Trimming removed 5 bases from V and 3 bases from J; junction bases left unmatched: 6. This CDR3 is CASSQGQSHTEAFF. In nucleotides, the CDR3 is TGTGCCAGCAGCCAGGGACAGTCTCACACTGAAGCTTTCTTT.